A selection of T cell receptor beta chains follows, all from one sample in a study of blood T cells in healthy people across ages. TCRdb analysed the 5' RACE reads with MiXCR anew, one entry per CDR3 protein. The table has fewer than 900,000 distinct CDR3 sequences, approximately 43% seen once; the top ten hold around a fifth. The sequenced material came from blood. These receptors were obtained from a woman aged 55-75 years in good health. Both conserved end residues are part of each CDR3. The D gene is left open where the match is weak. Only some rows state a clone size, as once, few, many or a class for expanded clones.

CDR3: CASSLAGGAKRIQYF; DNA: TGTGCCAGCAGTTTAGCAGGGGGCGCGAAGAGAATCCAGTACTTC; D: TRBD1; size: few; J: TRBJ2-5; V: TRBV12-3/TRBV12-4
CDR3: CSARMEETQYF; DNA: TGCAGTGCTAGGATGGAAGAGACCCAGTACTTC; D: -; size: -; J: TRBJ2-5; V: TRBV20-1
CDR3: CASSLEGVTQFF; DNA: TGTGCCAGCAGTTTAGAGGGAGTGACCCAGTTCTTC; D: -; size: -; J: TRBJ2-1; V: TRBV12-3/TRBV12-4
CDR3: CASSSGTGGRNEQYF; DNA: TGTGCCAGCAGTTCCGGGACAGGGGGCAGAAATGAGCAGTACTTC; D: TRBD1; size: -; J: TRBJ2-7; V: TRBV11-1
CDR3: CASSFKSVWDEQFF; DNA: TGTGCCAGCAGTTTTAAGAGTGTGTGGGATGAGCAGTTCTTC; D: -; size: -; J: TRBJ2-1; V: TRBV27
CDR3: CAIGENIQPQHF; DNA: TGTGCCATCGGTGAGAACATTCAGCCCCAGCATTTT; D: -; size: once; J: TRBJ1-5; V: TRBV10-3
CDR3: CASSYSGGAYNEQFF; DNA: TGTGCCAGCAGTTATAGCGGGGGGGCCTACAATGAGCAGTTCTTC; D: TRBD2; size: many; J: TRBJ2-1; V: TRBV6-5
CDR3: CAISGVSGSYEQYF; DNA: TGTGCCATCAGTGGCGTGTCAGGGAGCTACGAGCAGTACTTC; D: -; size: -; J: TRBJ2-7; V: TRBV10-3
CDR3: CASSEAGPGLYGYTF; DNA: TGTGCCAGCAGTGAAGCGGGTCCAGGCCTCTATGGCTACACCTTC; D: -; size: few; J: TRBJ1-2; V: TRBV6-1
CDR3: CSARADRGGYGYTF; DNA: TGCAGTGCTAGAGCCGACAGGGGCGGCTATGGCTACACCTTC; D: TRBD1; size: few; J: TRBJ1-2; V: TRBV20-1
CDR3: CANTLGQNNEQFF; DNA: TGTGCCAACACATTGGGGCAGAACAATGAGCAGTTCTTC; D: -; size: -; J: TRBJ2-1; V: TRBV12-3/TRBV12-4
CDR3: CASKPTTNNEQYF; DNA: TGTGCCAGCAAGCCGACTACCAACAATGAGCAGTACTTC; D: -; size: -; J: TRBJ2-5; V: TRBV2
CDR3: CSAHGGGGTEAFF; DNA: TGCAGCGCCCACGGGGGGGGAGGCACTGAAGCTTTCTTT; D: -; size: -; J: TRBJ1-1; V: TRBV29-1
CDR3: CASSLGAYPQAFF; DNA: TGTGCCAGCAGCTTAGGGGCGTACCCCCAAGCTTTCTTT; D: -; size: -; J: TRBJ1-1; V: TRBV7-2
CDR3: CASGRGEQFF; DNA: TGTGCCAGCGGACGGGGGGAGCAGTTCTTC; D: -; size: few; J: TRBJ2-1; V: TRBV7-9
CDR3: CASSEGQGAAYEQYF; DNA: TGTGCCAGCAGTGAAGGACAGGGGGCCGCCTACGAGCAGTACTTC; D: TRBD1; size: -; J: TRBJ2-7; V: TRBV6-1
CDR3: CASSTGAGYTF; DNA: TGTGCCAGCAGTACAGGGGCCGGCTACACCTTC; D: TRBD1; size: few; J: TRBJ1-2; V: TRBV12-3/TRBV12-4
CDR3: CSAPRLTSGSASGELFF; DNA: TGCAGTGCCCCCCGACTAACTAGCGGGAGCGCCTCCGGGGAGCTGTTTTTT; D: TRBD2; size: few; J: TRBJ2-2; V: TRBV20-1
CDR3: CASSEVSDTQYF; DNA: TGTGCCAGCAGTGAGGTGTCAGATACGCAGTATTTT; D: -; size: -; J: TRBJ2-3; V: TRBV12-3/TRBV12-4
CDR3: CSARAAGRTGDYTF; DNA: TGCAGTGCTAGAGCAGCCGGGAGGACCGGTGACTACACCTTC; D: -; size: -; J: TRBJ1-2; V: TRBV20-1
CDR3: CASSVAGGGTGDNYGYTF; DNA: TGTGCCAGCAGCGTAGCAGGGGGGGGGACCGGTGACAACTATGGCTACACCTTC; D: TRBD1; size: few; J: TRBJ1-2; V: TRBV9
CDR3: CASSLVGFEQYF; DNA: TGTGCCAGCAGTTTAGTAGGGTTCGAGCAGTACTTC; D: -; size: many; J: TRBJ2-7; V: TRBV28
CDR3: CASSSTGQPEDEQYF; DNA: TGCGCCAGCAGCTCGACGGGACAGCCTGAGGACGAGCAGTACTTC; D: TRBD1; size: -; J: TRBJ2-7; V: TRBV5-1
CDR3: CSARVGQTDSPLHF; DNA: TGCAGTGCAAGAGTGGGACAGACTGATTCACCCCTCCACTTT; D: TRBD1; size: few; J: TRBJ1-6; V: TRBV20-1
CDR3: CASSGQHQSGEGKLFF; DNA: TGTGCCAGCAGCGGCCAACATCAGTCAGGCGAAGGAAAACTGTTTTTT; D: -; size: -; J: TRBJ1-4; V: TRBV5-5
CDR3: CASSLGSGVPYNEQFF; DNA: TGTGCCAGCAGTTTAGGATCAGGGGTTCCCTACAATGAGCAGTTCTTC; D: -; size: -; J: TRBJ2-1; V: TRBV12-3/TRBV12-4
CDR3: CASSLPRGREGEEQFF; DNA: TGTGCCAGCAGCCTCCCGAGGGGGCGGGAGGGCGAGGAGCAGTTCTTC; D: TRBD2; size: -; J: TRBJ2-1; V: TRBV7-9
CDR3: CASSLDSSGGYEQYF; DNA: TGTGCCAGCAGCTTAGATTCCAGCGGAGGCTACGAGCAGTACTTC; D: -; size: many; J: TRBJ2-7; V: TRBV7-2